Shown below are 13 T cell receptor beta chains from a single sample sequenced in a study of T cell repertoires in cytomegalovirus infection. The antigens of these receptors remain unknown. One entry per CDR3 protein, called by TCRdb with MiXCR from the reads. The sample shows 100,000 to 150,000 distinct CDR3 sequences, 32% of them seen only once. This specimen consisted of CD8+ T cells from cultured PBMCs, obtained from culture after CMV antigen stimulation. Receptors originate from a human donor in good health (CMV status not recorded). Some clones in this sample may be carry-over from other donors' samples.

The chain couples TRBV4-2 to TRBJ2-5, with D possibly TRBD2 on 6 matching bases. Germline V gene lookup returns CDR1 LGHNA and CDR2 YNFKEQ. V gave up 3 bases and J gave up 5 bases, with 16 bases separating them. The CDR3 sequence is 15 residues long. The CDR3 DNA reads as TGTGCCAGCAGCCAGGGCCACACTAGCAGGGAGACCCAGTACTTC. It encodes CASSQGHTSRETQYF.

The chain links TRBV5-6 to TRBJ2-7; D is perhaps TRBD2 (6 bases). The CDR3 totals 16 residues. V was clipped by 0 bases and J by 0 bases, with 13 bases between them. Germline V gene data show CDR1 as SGHDT and CDR2 as YYEEEE. The chain's CDR3 is CASSLATRRGSYEQYF. The CDR3 DNA sequence: TGTGCCAGCAGCTTGGCCACCAGGAGGGGCTCCTACGAGCAGTACTTC.

This chain links TRBV5-1 with TRBJ1-1; D might be TRBD1 (5 bases). This CDR3 spans 15 amino acids. Between the trimmed V and J ends, which lost 0 bases and 5 bases, there was a span of 14 bases. Germline V gene data show CDR1 as SGHRS and CDR2 as YFSETQ. DNA for the CDR3: TGCGCCAGCAGCTTGGAGGAAGGGGTGGGAACTGAAGCTTTCTTT. As protein: CASSLEEGVGTEAFF.

This clonotype has just a few counts. The chain combines TRBV7-6 with TRBJ1-6, with 7 bases lining up with TRBD1. The CDR3 spans 14 residues. Germline V gene sequence: CDR1 SGHVS, CDR2 FNYEAQ. The V and J ends lost 6 bases and 6 bases, in that order; junction bases with no gene match: 5. CDR3 coding DNA: TGTGCCAGCAGACGACAGGGAGGTAATTCACCCCTCCACTTT. Its translation is CASRRQGGNSPLHF.

This sequence joins TRBV7-9 and TRBJ1-4; no definite D call. Germline-derived CDR1 and CDR2 are SEHNR and FQNEAQ (reference sequence). With 5 bases removed from V and 6 bases from J, the gap between germline ends came to 7 bases. The CDR3 is 12 residues long. In DNA form, the CDR3 reads TGTGCCAGCAGCCCCCCAGATGAAAAACTGTTTTTT. It codes for CASSPPDEKLFF.

This chain connects TRBV27 to TRBJ1-6; D gene unclear. The germline V gene has CDR1 MNHEY and CDR2 SMNVEV (reference sequence). With 2 bases removed from V and 6 bases from J, the gap between germline ends came to 11 bases. This CDR3 comprises 15 residues. Here the CDR3 reads CASSLPRSLNSPLHF. CDR3 nucleotide sequence: TGTGCCAGCAGTTTACCAAGATCCCTTAATTCACCCCTCCACTTT.

This clonotype showed up just once. The chain uses TRBV7-6 and TRBJ2-3; TRBD2 is a possible D gene (7 bases). This CDR3 region has 14 residues. Trimming pared 3 bases from V and 6 bases from J, leaving 13 bases between. Per the germline V gene, CDR1 is SGHVS and CDR2 is FNYEAQ. The CDR3 protein is CASSFGGPLDTQYF. The DNA for the CDR3 is TGTGCCAGCAGCTTCGGGGGGCCTTTGGATACGCAGTATTTT.

DNA of the CDR3: TGCGCCAGCAGCCAAGACCCTAAAACAGGGGGCACTGAAGCTTTCTTT. It encodes CASSQDPKTGGTEAFF. The rearrangement links TRBV4-1 to TRBJ1-1, with 8 bases that match TRBD1. There are 16 residues in the CDR3. After removal of 0 bases from V and 4 bases from J, the junction contained 7 bases not matched to a gene. Germline CDR1 reads MGHRA; CDR2 reads YSYEKL.

This clonotype has more than one count but fewer than ten. V and J are TRBV11-2 and TRBJ2-1; 9 nucleotides agree with TRBD1. The CDR3 consists of 16 residues. Germline CDR1 is SGHAT and CDR2 is FQNNGV. J gave up 4 bases and V 1 base, and 5 bases lay outside the gene matches. The CDR3 region has the DNA TGTGCCAGCAGCTTAGCGGGGACAGGGCCTTACAATGAGCAGTTCTTC. Its protein product is CASSLAGTGPYNEQFF.

This chain uses TRBV5-6 with TRBJ1-2; D may be TRBD1 (5 bases). The V and J ends lost 0 bases and 3 bases respectively, with 9 bases between them. The CDR3 length is 14 residues. In germline, CDR1 is SGHDT, CDR2 YYEEEE. CDR3 region: CASSLGGTHYGYTF. CDR3 in DNA: TGTGCCAGCAGCTTGGGGGGGACCCACTATGGCTACACCTTC.

The chain links TRBV6-1 to TRBJ2-1; D is tentatively TRBD1 or TRBD2 (5 bases each). V gave up 6 bases and J gave up 8 bases, with 17 bases separating them. Germline CDR1 MNHNS, CDR2 SASEGT. The CDR3 has 14 amino acids. The CDR3 protein is CASSSARGRDEQFF. DNA for the CDR3: TGTGCCAGCAGCTCCGCGAGGGGCAGGGATGAGCAGTTCTTC.

This clonotype was seen a handful of times. The rearrangement joins TRBV20-1 to TRBJ1-2; 11 bases are a match to TRBD1. Per the germline V gene, CDR1 is DFQATT and CDR2 is SNEGSKA (reference sequence). J lost 2 bases, V lost 1 base, and 3 bases had no gene match. The CDR3 totals 15 residues. CDR3 protein: CSARGGTGGNYGYTF. For the CDR3, the DNA is TGCAGTGCTAGAGGTGGGACAGGGGGAAACTATGGCTACACCTTC.

There are many counts of this clonotype. The chain is built from TRBV7-2 and TRBJ2-7; TRBD1 aligns across 7 bases. Germline loops: CDR1 SGHTA, CDR2 FQGNSA. The CDR3 length is 14 residues. V lost 5 bases, J lost 5 bases, and 9 bases stayed unmatched. DNA of the CDR3: TGTGCCAGCAGCGGGAGACAGGGTGGGGACGAGCAGTACTTC. The encoded protein is CASSGRQGGDEQYF.